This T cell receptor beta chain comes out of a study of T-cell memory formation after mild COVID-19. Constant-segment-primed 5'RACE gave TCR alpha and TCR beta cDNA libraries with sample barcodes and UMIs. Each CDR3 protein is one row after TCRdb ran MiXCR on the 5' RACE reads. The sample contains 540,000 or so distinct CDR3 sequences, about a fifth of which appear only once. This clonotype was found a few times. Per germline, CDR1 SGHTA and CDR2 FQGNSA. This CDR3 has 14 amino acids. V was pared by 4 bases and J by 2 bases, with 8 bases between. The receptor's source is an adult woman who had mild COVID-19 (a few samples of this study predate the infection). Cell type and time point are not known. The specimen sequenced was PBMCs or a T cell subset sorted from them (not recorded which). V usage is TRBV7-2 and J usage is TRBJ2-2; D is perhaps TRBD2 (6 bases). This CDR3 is CASSYGLNTGELFF. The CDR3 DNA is TGTGCCAGCAGCTACGGACTAAACACCGGGGAGCTGTTTTTT. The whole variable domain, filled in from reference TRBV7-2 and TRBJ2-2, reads GAGVSQSPSNKVTEKGKDVELRCDPISGHTALYWYRQSLGQGLEFLIYFQGNSAPDKSGLPSDRFSAERTGGSVSTLTIQRTQQEDSAVYLCASSYGLNTGELFFGEGSRLTVL.